A few counts support the clone carrying this T cell receptor (beta chain). Its antigen is currently unknown. Deletions cut 4 bases from V and 0 bases from J, with 11 bases between. The CDR3 runs to 15 residues. Germline loops: CDR1 WNHNN, CDR2 SYGVQD (reference sequence). The repertoire was sequenced with immunoSEQ multiplex PCR; TCRdb's copy has only in-frame clones and lacks some. There are approximately 6,500 clones in the sample; approximately 60% occur only once, and approximately 16% lies in the top ten. The data originate from a study of siplizumab effects on memory and regulatory T cells. General study points: Many proliferating CD4+ or CD8+ clones remained unclassified. Roughly 75-96% of them could not be assigned either a naive or a memory phenotype. Sequences below about 10^-5 frequency were poorly captured, and few alloreactive clones mapped to unstimulated subsets. Proliferating Tregs from siplizumab cultures lacked functional confirmation of suppression. Naive T cells were seen as more diverse than memory cells and as major alloresponse contributors.

The clonotype originates from a human donor in good health. V gene TRBV10-1 combines with J gene TRBJ2-3; D is uncertain. Sequenced input: effector memory CD8+ T cells sorted from blood. Described subset: unstimulated CD8+ effector memory T cells. CDR3 loop: CASSAAVPSTDTQYF. The CDR3 DNA reads TGCGCCAGCAGTGCCGCGGTTCCTAGCACAGATACGCAGTATTTT.